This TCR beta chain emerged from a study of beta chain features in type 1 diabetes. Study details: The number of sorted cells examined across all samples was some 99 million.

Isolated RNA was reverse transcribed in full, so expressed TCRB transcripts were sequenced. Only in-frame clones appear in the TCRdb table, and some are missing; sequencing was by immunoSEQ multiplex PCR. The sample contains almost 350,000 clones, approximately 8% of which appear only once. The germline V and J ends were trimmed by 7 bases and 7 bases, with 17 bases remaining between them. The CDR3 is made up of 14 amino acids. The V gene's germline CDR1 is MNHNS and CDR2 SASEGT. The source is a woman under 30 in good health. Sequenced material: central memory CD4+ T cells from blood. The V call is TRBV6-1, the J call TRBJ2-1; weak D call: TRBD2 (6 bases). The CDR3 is CASMRSGSTNEQFF. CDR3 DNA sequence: TGTGCCAGCATGAGATCCGGGAGTACGAATGAGCAGTTCTTC.